This T cell receptor beta chain was captured in a study of OX40 agonist ivuxolimab in advanced cancers. Method: immunoSEQ multiplex PCR; TCRdb's copy keeps in-frame clones and lacks some. The data show some 97,000 clones, 90% seen once. Sequencing used CD4+ or CD8+ T cells sorted from blood, obtained in a trial of the OX40 agonist ivuxolimab. The sequence came from an adult with an advanced solid tumor such as melanoma, head and neck, liver or kidney cancer.

Here the CDR3 DNA reads TGTGCCAGCAAGACAGGGGTTGAAGCTTTCTTT. Its protein is CASKTGVEAFF. This sequence joins TRBV2 and TRBJ1-1; TRBD1 matches at 8 bases. This CDR3 is 11 amino acids long. Germline V gene sequence: CDR1 SNHLY, CDR2 FYNNEI. V dropped 7 bases and J dropped 7; count of bases not matched to a gene: 2. The whole variable domain, filled in from reference TRBV2 and TRBJ1-1, reads EPEVTQTPSHQVTQMGQEVILRCVPISNHLYFYWYRQILGQKVEFLVSFYNNEISEKSEIFDDQFSVERPDGSNFTLKIRSTKLEDSAMYFCASKTGVEAFFGQGTRLTVV.